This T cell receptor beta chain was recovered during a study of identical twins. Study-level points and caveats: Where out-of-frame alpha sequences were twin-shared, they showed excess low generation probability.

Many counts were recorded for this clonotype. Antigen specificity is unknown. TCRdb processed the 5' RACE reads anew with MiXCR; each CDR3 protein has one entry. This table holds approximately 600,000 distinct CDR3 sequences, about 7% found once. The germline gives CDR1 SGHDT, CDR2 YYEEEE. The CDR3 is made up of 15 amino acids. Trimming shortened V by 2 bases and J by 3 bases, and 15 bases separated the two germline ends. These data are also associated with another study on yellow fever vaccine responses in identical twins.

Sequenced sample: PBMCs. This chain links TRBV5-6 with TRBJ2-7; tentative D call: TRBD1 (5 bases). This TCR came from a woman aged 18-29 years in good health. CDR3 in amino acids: CASSLYFATDYEQYV. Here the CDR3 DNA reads TGTGCCAGCAGCTTATATTTCGCGACAGACTACGAGCAGTACGTC.